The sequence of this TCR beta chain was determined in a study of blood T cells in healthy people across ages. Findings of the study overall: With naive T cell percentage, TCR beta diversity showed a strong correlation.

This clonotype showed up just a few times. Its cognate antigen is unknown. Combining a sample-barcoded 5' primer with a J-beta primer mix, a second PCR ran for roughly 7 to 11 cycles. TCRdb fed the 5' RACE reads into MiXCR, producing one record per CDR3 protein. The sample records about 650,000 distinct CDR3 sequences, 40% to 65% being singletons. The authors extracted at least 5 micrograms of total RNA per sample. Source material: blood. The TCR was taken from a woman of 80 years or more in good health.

CDR3 sequence (DNA): TGTGCCAGCAGCCCTCACGAGGGGAGGACCACTGAAGCTTTCTTT. Its protein is CASSPHEGRTTEAFF. V is TRBV9 and J is TRBJ1-1; D possibly corresponds to TRBD1 (5 bases). The germline V and J ends were trimmed by 4 bases and 4 bases, with 17 bases remaining between them. The CDR3 is 15 amino acids. Germline CDR1 is SGDLS and CDR2 is YYNGEE.